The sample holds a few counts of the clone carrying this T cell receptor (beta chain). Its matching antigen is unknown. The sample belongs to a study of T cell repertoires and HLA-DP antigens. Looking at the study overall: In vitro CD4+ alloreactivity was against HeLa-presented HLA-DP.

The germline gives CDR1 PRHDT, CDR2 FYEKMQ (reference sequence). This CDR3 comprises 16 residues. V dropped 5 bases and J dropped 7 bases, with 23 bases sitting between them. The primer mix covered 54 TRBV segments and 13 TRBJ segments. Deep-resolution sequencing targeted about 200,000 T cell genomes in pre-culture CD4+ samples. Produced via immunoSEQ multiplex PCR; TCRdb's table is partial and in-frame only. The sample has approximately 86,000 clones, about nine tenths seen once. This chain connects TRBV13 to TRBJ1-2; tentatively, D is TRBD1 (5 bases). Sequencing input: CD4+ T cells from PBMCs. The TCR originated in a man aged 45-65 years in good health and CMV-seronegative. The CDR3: CASSQRSRDPYPGYTF. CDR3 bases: TGTGCCAGCAGCCAAAGAAGTAGGGACCCATACCCTGGCTACACCTTC.